This T cell receptor (beta chain) came from a study of vaccination effects on CD4 cells after COVID-19. Overall study findings and caveats: Clones induced by infection and by vaccine showed marked clonal contraction late after vaccination. After vaccination of healthy people, only 1 of 255 vaccine-induced clones cross-reacted with common cold coronaviruses.

Antigen-specific CD4+ T cells were expanded with viral peptide pools in the ViraFEST assay before sequencing. Cells that had been cultured for 10 days were the source of isolated CD4+ T cells. Vaccine recipients, nucleocapsid antibody negative, had no prior SARS-CoV-2 infection. Every well got over 1.5 million PBMC, which were grown with roughly 9.5 IU/ml IL-2 and about 10 ug/ml peptides. Each culture had half its medium swapped for IL-2 medium on days 3 and 7. Notes on this clone: Antigen unknown.

Sequenced by immunoSEQ multiplex PCR; TCRdb stores in-frame clones only, minus some. This table holds 70,000 or so clones, 65% to 75% found once. The input for sequencing was CD4+ T cells from PBMCs cultured with HCoV-NL63 spike peptides, taken before COVID-19 vaccination. The receptor was derived from a human donor who received a COVID-19 vaccine.

CDR3 nucleotide sequence: TGTGCCAGCAGACAGACAGGGATTGGGTCACCCCTCCACTTT. Protein: CASRQTGIGSPLHF. V and J are TRBV3-1 (or the pseudogene TRBV3-2) and TRBJ1-6; 7 positions match TRBD1. The V and J ends lost 6 bases and 10 bases, in that order; junction bases with no gene match: 9. The germline CDR1 and CDR2 sequences are LGHDT and YNNKEL (reference sequence). This CDR3 comprises 14 residues.